The 8 T cell receptor beta chains in this list originate from one sample, sequenced in a study of CD8+CD57+ T cells in acquired aplastic anemia. Sequencing was done on patients that had shown CD8+CD57+ cell expansion by flow cytometry. TCR beta VDJ combinations and CDR3 sequences were profiled from genomic DNA. TCRdb re-called the reads through MiXCR, storing one row per CDR3 protein. Among 50,000 to 65,000 distinct CDR3 sequences, approximately 54% were seen once, and the ten largest hold 15% to 20%. Source material: sorted CD4+, CD8+, or CD8+CD57+ T cells (not recorded which) from PBMCs. All receptors derive from a human donor with aplastic anemia.

The V gene is TRBV24-1, the J gene TRBJ1-2; D gene ambiguous. The V end was cut by 3 bases, the J end by 2 bases, with 3 bases between. This CDR3 is 12 amino acids long. Germline V CDR1 and CDR2: KGHDR, SFDVKD. This chain's CDR3 is CATSDTNYGYTF. The CDR3 DNA is TGTGCCACCAGTGATACAAACTATGGCTACACCTTC.

This clonotype was counted at least ten times. CDR3 in DNA: TGTGCCAGCAGCTCCCTCGAGGGGGTTTCTCCTGGAAACACCATATATTTT. Its protein product is CASSSLEGVSPGNTIYF. V usage is TRBV9 and J usage is TRBJ1-3, with TRBD1 as a possible D gene (6 bases). Trimming removed 4 bases at V and 2 bases at J, with 19 bases between. This CDR3 spans 17 amino acids. From germline, CDR1 is SGDLS and CDR2 YYNGEE.

The chain joins TRBV13 to TRBJ2-1, with 13 bases lining up with TRBD2. The germline V gene encodes CDR1 PRHDT and CDR2 FYEKMQ (reference sequence). Losses at the gene ends were 0 bases for V and 5 bases for J; bases not matched to a gene: 4. This CDR3 has 17 amino acids. CDR3 bases: TGTGCCAGCAGCTTAGGGACTAGCGGGGGGCGCAACAATGAGCAGTTCTTC. Protein product: CASSLGTSGGRNNEQFF.

The genes are TRBV24-1 and TRBJ2-3; 7 positions agree with TRBD1. This CDR3 is built from 13 residues. With 6 bases clipped from V and 11 bases from J, the junction kept 10 bases outside the gene matches. In germline, CDR1 is KGHDR, CDR2 SFDVKD. CDR3 sequence (DNA): TGTGCCACCAGTCAGACGACAGGGTTCGGGCAGTATTTT. Its protein is CATSQTTGFGQYF.

Regarding this clonotype: The CDR3 does not close with the conserved phenylalanine or tryptophan, likely indicating a read error. V usage is TRBV25-1 and J usage is TRBJ2-5, with 14 bases that match TRBD2. Per the germline V gene, CDR1 is MGHDK and CDR2 is SYGVNS. This CDR3 is 19 amino acids long. V shed 0 bases and J 4 bases; nucleotides not matched to a gene: 10. Written as DNA, the CDR3 is TGTGCCAGCAGTGAATACATGGGACTAGCGGGAGTCCGTCCAGAGACCCAGTACCTC. Translating gives CASSEYMGLAGVRPETQYL.

This clonotype was detected ten times or more. The rearrangement links TRBV4-1 to TRBJ2-7; D remains ambiguous. V was pared by 4 bases and J by 2 bases, with 12 bases between. This CDR3 is built from 14 residues. From germline, CDR1 is MGHRA and CDR2 YSYEKL. CDR3 DNA sequence: TGCGCCAGCAGCCGGTCTGAGTCTCCCTACGAGCAGTACTTC. Protein: CASSRSESPYEQYF.

This clonotype was seen repeatedly, ten times or more. The V call is TRBV9, the J call TRBJ2-7; possibly TRBD2 for D (7 bases). The germline V gene has CDR1 SGDLS and CDR2 YYNGEE. The CDR3 length is 15 residues. Trimming took off 7 bases at V and 4 bases at J, with 21 bases between the two ends. CDR3 sequence reads: CASERGGSGGYEQYF. The CDR3, as DNA: TGTGCCAGCGAGAGGGGGGGCAGTGGTGGATACGAGCAGTACTTC.

This rearrangement joins TRBV19 to TRBJ1-5; D gene uncertain. Trimming removed 5 bases at V and 6 bases at J, with 11 bases between. The germline CDR1 and CDR2 sequences are LNHDA and SQIVND (reference sequence). The CDR3 loop spans 13 amino acids. The DNA for the CDR3 is TGTGCCAGTAGTCGGAAGTCGGGTCAGCCCCAGCATTTT. It codes for CASSRKSGQPQHF.